This T cell receptor (beta chain) was sequenced during a study of T cell repertoires in cytomegalovirus infection (dated by TCRdb to between 2019 and 2020). Regarding the complete study: Recently identified HLA-C-restricted CMV epitopes, whose presentation resists viral immunomodulation, were targeted by peptide stimulations together with well-studied HLA-B-restricted epitopes. The HLA type of each donor mattered for the analysis, because public TCR beta signatures pointed to carriage of CMV infection along with the matching HLA type.

Findings and caveats that apply to the study as a whole: In both this cohort and an independent roughly 330-donor cohort, the cumulative frequency of public TCR beta family members distinguished carriers of CMV infection plus the relevant HLA type. The ex vivo response was dominated by HLA-C-restricted CMV-specific TCR beta clonotypes, which also provided the single most frequent clonotype in two of eight donors.

Read against the paper, the sample's treatment or condition label means: in vitro stimulation with specific CMV peptide epitopes to enrich CMV-specific T cells. The sequencing machine was an Illumina HiSeq 1500. TCRdb reanalyzed the raw reads on its own, using fastp at Q25 for trimming and MiXCR for clone calling, and kept in-frame beta chains. Every distinct CDR3 protein forms one entry, paired with its most common genes and DNA. A total of about 160,000 distinct CDR3 sequences appear in this sample, roughly 21% of them only once. The top ten clonotypes cover 20% to 30% of the sample. CDR1 is given as SEHNR and CDR2 as FQNEAQ, both from the germline V gene (reference sequence). V gives up 6 bases and J gives up 1 base, and the segment between their germline ends measures 9 bases. Including the terminal cysteine and phenylalanine, the CDR3 comprises 14 residues. This entry keeps only the CDR3 DNA: 42 bases, framed from base 1.

This clonotype came up a few times. Its antigen is not yet known. No much larger clone exists at a distance of one base, and base qualities are not known. The chain is encoded by TRBV7-9 joined to TRBJ2-2; matching of 6 bases hints at TRBD1 as the D gene. Sequencing was performed on CD8+ T cells from cultured PBMCs, taken from culture after CMV antigen stimulation. The receptor comes from a human donor in good health (CMV status not recorded). Some clones in this sample may be carry-over from other donors' samples. The bases are TGTGCCAGCAGGTCGACAGGGAACACCGGGGAGCTGTTTTTT. It codes for CASRSTGNTGELFF.